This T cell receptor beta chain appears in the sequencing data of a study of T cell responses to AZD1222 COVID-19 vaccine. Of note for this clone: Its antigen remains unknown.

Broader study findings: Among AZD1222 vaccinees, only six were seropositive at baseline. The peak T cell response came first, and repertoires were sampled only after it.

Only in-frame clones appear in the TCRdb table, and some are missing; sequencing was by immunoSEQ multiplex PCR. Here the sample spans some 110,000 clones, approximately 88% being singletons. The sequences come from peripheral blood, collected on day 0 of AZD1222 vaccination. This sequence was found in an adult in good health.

The CDR3 DNA reads as TGTGCCAGCTCACCTCGGCGGGACTCCTACAATGAGCAGTTCTTC. This gives the protein CASSPRRDSYNEQFF. The chain uses TRBV18 and TRBJ2-1; D might be TRBD2 (6 bases). The CDR3 has 15 residues. Trimming took 3 bases from V and 0 from J, leaving 9 bases between them. CDR1 is KGHSH and CDR2 is LQKENI in the germline V gene.